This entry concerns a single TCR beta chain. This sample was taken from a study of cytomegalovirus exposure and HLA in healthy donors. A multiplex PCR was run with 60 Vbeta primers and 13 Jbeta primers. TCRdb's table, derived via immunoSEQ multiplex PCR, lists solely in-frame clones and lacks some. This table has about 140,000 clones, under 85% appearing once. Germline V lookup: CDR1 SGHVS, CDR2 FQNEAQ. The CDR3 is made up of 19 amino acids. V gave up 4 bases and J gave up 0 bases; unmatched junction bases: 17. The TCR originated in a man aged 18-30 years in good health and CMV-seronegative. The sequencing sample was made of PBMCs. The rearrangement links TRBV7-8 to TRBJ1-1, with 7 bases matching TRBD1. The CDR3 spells CASSSHTLGQVGVNTEAFF. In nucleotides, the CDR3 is TGTGCCAGCAGCTCCCACACCCTCGGACAGGTAGGGGTGAACACTGAAGCTTTCTTT.